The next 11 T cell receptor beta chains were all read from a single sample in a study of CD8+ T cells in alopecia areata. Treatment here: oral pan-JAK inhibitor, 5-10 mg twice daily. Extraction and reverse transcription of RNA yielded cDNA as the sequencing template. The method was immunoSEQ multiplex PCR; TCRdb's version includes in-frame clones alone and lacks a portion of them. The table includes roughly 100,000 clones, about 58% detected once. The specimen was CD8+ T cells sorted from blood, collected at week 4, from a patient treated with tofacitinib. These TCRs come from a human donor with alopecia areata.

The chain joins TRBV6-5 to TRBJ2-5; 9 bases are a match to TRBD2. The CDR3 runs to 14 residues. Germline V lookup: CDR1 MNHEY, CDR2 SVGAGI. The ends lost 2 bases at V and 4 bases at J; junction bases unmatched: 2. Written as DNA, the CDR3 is TGTGCCAGCAGTTACGCGGGGGGGGCAGAGACCCAGTACTTC. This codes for CASSYAGGAETQYF.

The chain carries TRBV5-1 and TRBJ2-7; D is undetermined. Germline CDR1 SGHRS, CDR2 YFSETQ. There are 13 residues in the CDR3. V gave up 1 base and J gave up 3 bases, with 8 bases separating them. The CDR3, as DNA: TGCGCCAGCAGCTTGTATGGGAACTACGAGCAGTACTTC. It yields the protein CASSLYGNYEQYF. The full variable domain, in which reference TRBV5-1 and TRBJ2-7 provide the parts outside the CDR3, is KAGVTQTPRYLIKTRGQQVTLSCSPISGHRSVSWYQQTPGQGLQFLFEYFSETQRNKGNFPGRFSGRQFSNSRSEMNVSTLELGDSALYLCASSLYGNYEQYFGPGTRLTVT.

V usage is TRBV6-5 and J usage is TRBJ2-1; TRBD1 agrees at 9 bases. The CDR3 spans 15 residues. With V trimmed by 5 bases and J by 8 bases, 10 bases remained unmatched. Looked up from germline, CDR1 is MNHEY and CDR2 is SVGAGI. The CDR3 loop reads CASSTSGTGWDEQFF. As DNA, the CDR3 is TGTGCCAGCAGTACCTCCGGGACAGGGTGGGATGAGCAGTTCTTC.

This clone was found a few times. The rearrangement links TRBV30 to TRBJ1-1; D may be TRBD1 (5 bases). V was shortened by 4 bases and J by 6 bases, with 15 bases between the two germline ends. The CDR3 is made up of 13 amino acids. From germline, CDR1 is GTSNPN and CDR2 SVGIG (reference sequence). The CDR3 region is CAWMGGRGPEAFF. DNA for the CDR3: TGTGCCTGGATGGGGGGGAGAGGACCTGAAGCTTTCTTT. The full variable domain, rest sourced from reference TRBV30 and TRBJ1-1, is SQTIHQWPATLVQPVGSPLSLECTVEGTSNPNLYWYRQAAGRGLQLLFYSVGIGQISSEVPQNLSASRPQDRQFILSSKKLLLSDSGFYLCAWMGGRGPEAFFGQGTRLTVV.

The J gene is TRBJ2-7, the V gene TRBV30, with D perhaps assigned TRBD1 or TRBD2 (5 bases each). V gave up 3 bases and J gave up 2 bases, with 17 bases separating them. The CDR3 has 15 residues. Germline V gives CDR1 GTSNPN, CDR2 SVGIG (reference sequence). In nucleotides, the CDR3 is TGTGCCTGGAGCGCGGGTCCAGGGATAACCTACGAGCAGTACTTC. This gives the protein CAWSAGPGITYEQYF.

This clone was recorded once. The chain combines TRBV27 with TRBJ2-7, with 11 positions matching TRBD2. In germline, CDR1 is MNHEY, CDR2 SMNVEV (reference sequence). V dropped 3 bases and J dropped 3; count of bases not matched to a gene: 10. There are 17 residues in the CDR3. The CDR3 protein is CASSFTTGTSGSYEQYF. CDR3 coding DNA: TGTGCCAGCAGTTTTACTACCGGGACTAGCGGAAGCTACGAGCAGTACTTC.

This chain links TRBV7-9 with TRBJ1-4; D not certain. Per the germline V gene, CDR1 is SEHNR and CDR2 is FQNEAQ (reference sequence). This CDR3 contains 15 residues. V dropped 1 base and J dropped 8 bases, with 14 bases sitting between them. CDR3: CASSLGSGRNEKLFF. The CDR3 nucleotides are TGTGCCAGCAGCTTAGGATCGGGCCGGAACGAAAAACTGTTTTTT.

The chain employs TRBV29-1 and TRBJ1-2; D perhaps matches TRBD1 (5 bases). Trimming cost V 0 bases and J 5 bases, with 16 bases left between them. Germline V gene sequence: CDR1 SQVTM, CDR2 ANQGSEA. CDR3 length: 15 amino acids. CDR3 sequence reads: CSVEDWGEGSYGYTF. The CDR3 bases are TGCAGCGTTGAAGATTGGGGGGAGGGTTCGTATGGCTACACCTTC.

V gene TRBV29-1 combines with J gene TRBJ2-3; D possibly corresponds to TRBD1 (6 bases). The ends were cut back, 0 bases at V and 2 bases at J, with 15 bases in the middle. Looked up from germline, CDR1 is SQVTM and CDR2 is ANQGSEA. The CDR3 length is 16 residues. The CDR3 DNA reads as TGCAGCGTTGAAGAACAGGGCGCATCCCCCACAGATACGCAGTATTTT. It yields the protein CSVEEQGASPTDTQYF.

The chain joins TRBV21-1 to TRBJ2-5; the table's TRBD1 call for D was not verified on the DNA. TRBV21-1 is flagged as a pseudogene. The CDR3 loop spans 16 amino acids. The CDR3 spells CASTEWIRGFGKTQYF. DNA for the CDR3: TGTGCCAGCACCGAATGGATTAGGGGTTTTGGAAAGACCCAGTACTTC.

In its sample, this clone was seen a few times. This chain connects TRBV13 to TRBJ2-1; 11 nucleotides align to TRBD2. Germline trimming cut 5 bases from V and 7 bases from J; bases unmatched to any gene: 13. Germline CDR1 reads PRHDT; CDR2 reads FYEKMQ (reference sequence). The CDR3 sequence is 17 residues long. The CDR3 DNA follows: TGTGCCAGCAGCGCCCCCATAGCGGGGGGGCTAGGGAATGAGCAGTTCTTC. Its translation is CASSAPIAGGLGNEQFF.